The T cell receptor beta chain described here comes from a study of identical twins. Study-wide results and caveats: Invariant T cells like MAIT and iNKT could partly confound the zero-insertion analyses.

J lost 8 bases, V lost 3 bases, and 8 bases had no gene match. Germline V gene data show CDR1 as SGHVS and CDR2 as FQNEAQ. The CDR3 has 15 amino acids. TCRdb used MiXCR to reprocess the 5' RACE reads, holding one entry per CDR3 protein. Of some 760,000 distinct CDR3 sequences in the sample, 18% were seen once. As for this clonotype: What it binds is not known.

These data were also reused for a study on T cells expressing NK-cell markers. According to that study: Serological testing identified seven of the eight sequenced donors as HCMV-seropositive and one as seronegative. The dominant NKG2C+ clonotypes represented 1.0-7.0% of CD8+ T cells in about six donors. In a few donors, dominant clonotypes made up roughly 25-60.1% of CD3+CD56-NKG2C+ cells.

This clonotype originated in a woman in her late teens or twenties in good health. Specimen: PBMCs. V usage is TRBV7-8 and J usage is TRBJ2-1; 9 nucleotides match TRBD2. For the CDR3, the DNA is TGTGCCAGCAGCTTTAGGCTAGCGGGGCCGGATGAGCAGTTCTTC. Its protein is CASSFRLAGPDEQFF.